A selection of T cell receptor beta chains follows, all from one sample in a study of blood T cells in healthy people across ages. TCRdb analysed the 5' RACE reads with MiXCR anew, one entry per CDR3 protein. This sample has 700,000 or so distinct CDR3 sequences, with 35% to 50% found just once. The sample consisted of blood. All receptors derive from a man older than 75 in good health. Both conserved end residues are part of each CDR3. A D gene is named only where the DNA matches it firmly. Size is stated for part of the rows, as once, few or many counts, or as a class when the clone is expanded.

CDR3aa: CSARDSTRGSGNEQFF
CDR3nt: TGCAGTGCTAGAGATAGCACCCGGGGTAGCGGCAATGAGCAGTTCTTC
abundance: -
len: 16
d_gene: -
v_gene: TRBV20-1
j_gene: TRBJ2-1

CDR3aa: CSATRKSGGGDTQYF
CDR3nt: TGCAGTGCTACCAGGAAGAGCGGGGGCGGAGATACGCAGTATTTT
abundance: -
len: 15
d_gene: TRBD2
v_gene: TRBV20-1
j_gene: TRBJ2-3

CDR3aa: CATSDVVAGVNEQYF
CDR3nt: TGTGCCACCAGTGATGTTGTTGCGGGGGTCAATGAGCAGTACTTC
abundance: -
len: 15
d_gene: TRBD2
v_gene: TRBV24-1
j_gene: TRBJ2-7

CDR3aa: CASSLSGETYEQYF
CDR3nt: TGTGCCAGCAGCTTATCCGGAGAAACCTACGAGCAGTACTTC
abundance: -
len: 14
d_gene: -
v_gene: TRBV7-3
j_gene: TRBJ2-7

CDR3aa: CSAGIRDYGSEQYF
CDR3nt: TGCAGTGCTGGGATCCGGGACTACGGTTCCGAGCAGTACTTC
abundance: -
len: 14
d_gene: TRBD2
v_gene: TRBV20-1
j_gene: TRBJ2-7

CDR3aa: CASSLEDFRTSLFF
CDR3nt: TGTGCCAGCAGCTTAGAAGATTTTAGGACTAGTTTGTTCTTC
abundance: -
len: 14
d_gene: TRBD2
v_gene: TRBV11-2
j_gene: TRBJ2-1

CDR3aa: CASSLGARGPEQFF
CDR3nt: TGTGCCAGCAGCTTAGGGGCACGGGGACCGGAGCAGTTCTTC
abundance: many
len: 14
d_gene: -
v_gene: TRBV7-2
j_gene: TRBJ2-1

CDR3aa: CASSFLGLTSDTQYF
CDR3nt: TGTGCCAGCAGTTTCCTGGGACTGACCTCAGATACGCAGTATTTT
abundance: -
len: 15
d_gene: -
v_gene: TRBV6-2/TRBV6-3
j_gene: TRBJ2-3

CDR3aa: CASSPNSLTGRETQYF
CDR3nt: TGTGCCAGCAGTCCGAATTCGCTGACAGGGAGAGAGACCCAGTACTTC
abundance: -
len: 16
d_gene: TRBD1
v_gene: TRBV27
j_gene: TRBJ2-5

CDR3aa: CASRGGKIPGETQYF
CDR3nt: TGTGCCAGCAGAGGCGGGAAAATACCCGGGGAGACCCAGTACTTC
abundance: -
len: 15
d_gene: -
v_gene: TRBV6-5
j_gene: TRBJ2-5

CDR3aa: CSARELGTGETQYF
CDR3nt: TGCAGTGCTAGAGAATTGGGGACAGGGGAGACCCAGTACTTC
abundance: -
len: 14
d_gene: TRBD1
v_gene: TRBV20-1
j_gene: TRBJ2-5

CDR3aa: CASSCIPPCAGGINNEQYF
CDR3nt: TGTGCCAGCAGTTGTATTCCGCCCTGCGCGGGGGGCATAAACAATGAGCAGTACTTC
abundance: -
len: 19
d_gene: TRBD2
v_gene: TRBV28
j_gene: TRBJ2-7

CDR3aa: CASSPAGTISYEQYF
CDR3nt: TGTGCCAGCAGCCCGGCCGGGACTATCTCCTACGAGCAGTACTTC
abundance: -
len: 15
d_gene: TRBD2
v_gene: TRBV6-2/TRBV6-3
j_gene: TRBJ2-7

CDR3aa: CSARGEGLRGTEAFF
CDR3nt: TGCAGCGCACGGGGCGAAGGGTTGCGTGGCACTGAAGCTTTCTTT
abundance: few
len: 15
d_gene: -
v_gene: TRBV29-1
j_gene: TRBJ1-1

CDR3aa: CSVESGFADKQYF
CDR3nt: TGCAGCGTTGAATCGGGTTTTGCAGATAAGCAGTATTTT
abundance: -
len: 13
d_gene: -
v_gene: TRBV29-1
j_gene: TRBJ2-3

CDR3aa: CASSLARTSLTGQFF
CDR3nt: TGTGCCAGCAGCTTAGCCCGGACTAGCCTGACCGGGCAGTTCTTC
abundance: few
len: 15
d_gene: TRBD2
v_gene: TRBV7-2
j_gene: TRBJ2-1

CDR3aa: CASSWTSSTDTQYF
CDR3nt: TGTGCCAGCAGTTGGACTAGCAGTACAGATACGCAGTATTTT
abundance: -
len: 14
d_gene: TRBD2
v_gene: TRBV6-2/TRBV6-3
j_gene: TRBJ2-3

CDR3aa: CASSHGPLSAYEQYF
CDR3nt: TGTGCCAGCAGCCACGGACCTCTAAGCGCCTACGAGCAGTACTTC
abundance: few
len: 15
d_gene: -
v_gene: TRBV6-2/TRBV6-3
j_gene: TRBJ2-7

CDR3aa: CASSQDWGGVANEKLFF
CDR3nt: TGCGCCAGCAGCCAAGATTGGGGAGGAGTCGCTAATGAAAAACTGTTTTTT
abundance: -
len: 17
d_gene: -
v_gene: TRBV4-1
j_gene: TRBJ1-4

CDR3aa: CSAAVGGETQYF
CDR3nt: TGCAGTGCCGCCGTAGGGGGGGAGACCCAGTACTTC
abundance: few
len: 12
d_gene: -
v_gene: TRBV20-1
j_gene: TRBJ2-5

CDR3aa: CASSYHAANTGELFF
CDR3nt: TGTGCCAGCAGTTACCACGCAGCGAACACCGGGGAGCTGTTTTTT
abundance: -
len: 15
d_gene: -
v_gene: TRBV6-2/TRBV6-3
j_gene: TRBJ2-2

CDR3aa: CASSLERGDEKLFF
CDR3nt: TGCGCCAGCAGCTTGGAAAGGGGGGATGAAAAACTGTTTTTT
abundance: -
len: 14
d_gene: -
v_gene: TRBV5-1
j_gene: TRBJ1-4

CDR3aa: CASSLDHARGYEQYF
CDR3nt: TGCGCCAGCAGCTTGGACCACGCTCGGGGTTACGAGCAGTACTTC
abundance: once
len: 15
d_gene: -
v_gene: TRBV5-1
j_gene: TRBJ2-7

CDR3aa: CASSEVRSYQETQYF
CDR3nt: TGTGCCAGCAGTGAAGTTCGGTCGTACCAAGAGACCCAGTACTTC
abundance: few
len: 15
d_gene: -
v_gene: TRBV6-1
j_gene: TRBJ2-5

CDR3aa: CASTETGMKAGELFF
CDR3nt: TGTGCCAGCACCGAGACAGGGATGAAGGCCGGGGAGCTGTTTTTT
abundance: -
len: 15
d_gene: TRBD1
v_gene: TRBV13
j_gene: TRBJ2-2

CDR3aa: CASSEGQGANYGYTF
CDR3nt: TGTGCCAGCAGTGAAGGACAGGGGGCTAACTATGGTTACACCTTC
abundance: -
len: 15
d_gene: TRBD1
v_gene: TRBV6-1
j_gene: TRBJ1-2

CDR3aa: CASSPRSRTDTQYF
CDR3nt: TGTGCCAGCAGCCCCCGATCGCGCACAGATACGCAGTATTTT
abundance: few
len: 14
d_gene: -
v_gene: TRBV6-5
j_gene: TRBJ2-3

CDR3aa: CASSRSQAGSYNQPQHF
CDR3nt: TGTGCCAGCAGCCGCAGCCAGGCGGGCAGTTACAATCAGCCCCAGCATTTT
abundance: few
len: 17
d_gene: -
v_gene: TRBV27
j_gene: TRBJ1-5

CDR3aa: CAWSEGMETQYF
CDR3nt: TGTGCCTGGAGTGAAGGGATGGAGACCCAGTACTTC
abundance: -
len: 12
d_gene: -
v_gene: TRBV30
j_gene: TRBJ2-5

CDR3aa: CAWTNGTALNQPQHF
CDR3nt: TGTGCCTGGACGAACGGGACAGCCCTCAATCAGCCCCAGCATTTT
abundance: -
len: 15
d_gene: TRBD1
v_gene: TRBV30
j_gene: TRBJ1-5

CDR3aa: CATRGLGETQYF
CDR3nt: TGTGCCACCCGGGGTCTCGGAGAGACCCAGTACTTC
abundance: -
len: 12
d_gene: -
v_gene: TRBV6-1
j_gene: TRBJ2-5

CDR3aa: CASSLPAGRAEDTQYF
CDR3nt: TGTGCCAGCAGCTTACCGGCAGGGAGGGCGGAAGATACGCAGTATTTT
abundance: -
len: 16
d_gene: TRBD2
v_gene: TRBV7-9
j_gene: TRBJ2-3

CDR3aa: CASSPAGYLETQYF
CDR3nt: TGTGCCAGCAGCCCCGCGGGGTATTTAGAGACCCAGTACTTC
abundance: few
len: 14
d_gene: -
v_gene: TRBV7-2
j_gene: TRBJ2-5

CDR3aa: CSVRTGAREQYF
CDR3nt: TGCAGCGTACGGACAGGGGCGAGGGAGCAGTACTTC
abundance: many
len: 12
d_gene: TRBD1
v_gene: TRBV29-1
j_gene: TRBJ2-7

CDR3aa: CASSPTGSETQYF
CDR3nt: TGTGCCAGCAGCCCGACAGGTTCAGAGACCCAGTACTTC
abundance: -
len: 13
d_gene: -
v_gene: TRBV7-7
j_gene: TRBJ2-5

CDR3aa: CASSQDPGTSTDTQYF
CDR3nt: TGTGCCAGCAGCCAAGATCCGGGGACATCGACAGATACGCAGTATTTT
abundance: few
len: 16
d_gene: -
v_gene: TRBV4-2
j_gene: TRBJ2-3

CDR3aa: CASSLGVGAFSNEQFF
CDR3nt: TGTGCCAGCAGCTTAGGAGTGGGGGCCTTTTCGAATGAGCAGTTCTTC
abundance: many
len: 16
d_gene: -
v_gene: TRBV7-2
j_gene: TRBJ2-1

CDR3aa: CASNPTGRSNQPQHF
CDR3nt: TGTGCCAGCAACCCGACAGGGAGGAGCAATCAGCCCCAGCATTTT
abundance: -
len: 15
d_gene: TRBD1
v_gene: TRBV6-2/TRBV6-3
j_gene: TRBJ1-5

CDR3aa: CASSLGTPAYNEQFF
CDR3nt: TGTGCCAGCAGTCTAGGAACCCCCGCCTACAATGAGCAGTTCTTC
abundance: -
len: 15
d_gene: -
v_gene: TRBV6-5
j_gene: TRBJ2-1

CDR3aa: CASSRSGRGIDTQYF
CDR3nt: TGCGCCAGCAGCCGGTCTGGCAGGGGGATAGATACGCAGTATTTT
abundance: -
len: 15
d_gene: TRBD1
v_gene: TRBV4-3
j_gene: TRBJ2-3